Below, one T cell receptor beta chain is given with its context. Assay: immunoSEQ multiplex PCR; the TCRdb copy retains only in-frame clones and omits some. The sample gives 65,000 to 85,000 clones, 85% to 95% of which show up once; 2.2% is in the top ten. This record belongs to a study of lymphopenia after photon versus proton radiotherapy. The germline V and J ends were trimmed by 6 bases and 4 bases, with 8 bases remaining between them. Germline V CDR1 and CDR2: SGHAT, FQNNGV. The CDR3 totals 12 residues. The receptor's source is a woman aged 40-49 years with cholangiocarcinoma. Sequenced material: peripheral blood, taken from a patient treated with photon-based radiotherapy. The chain recombines TRBV11-2 with TRBJ2-3, with unresolved D. CDR3 protein: CASSIGADTQYF. The CDR3 DNA reads as TGTGCCAGCAGTATTGGGGCAGATACGCAGTATTTT.